This section outlines one T cell receptor (beta chain) sequence together with its context. Its matching antigen is unknown. Several immunoSEQ plates received, in even portions, the genomic DNA of each subset. The repertoire was sequenced with immunoSEQ multiplex PCR; TCRdb's copy has only in-frame clones and lacks some. The data show 980,000 or so clones, 60% to 85% seen once. This sample is part of a study of shared clonotypes between healthy human individuals. Points from the study as a whole: Compared with memory subsets, naive subsets generally had larger estimated richness. It was only blood that was sampled, and tissue repertoires likely differ.

The CDR3 has 12 amino acids. Germline V gene lookup returns CDR1 SGDLS and CDR2 YYNGEE. Trimming stripped 0 bases from V and 7 bases from J, with 4 bases between. Memory CD4+ cells were the fraction left after CD45RA+ naive selection. This TCR derives from a young man in good health. This chain uses TRBV9 with TRBJ2-2; no definite D call. The material sequenced was memory CD4+ T cells sorted from blood. Subset of the sample: CD45RA-negative fraction. CDR3 bases: TGTGCCAGCAGCGTAGTGGGCGGGGAGCTGTTTTTT. Translating gives CASSVVGGELFF.